Following are 30 T cell receptor beta chains from one sample sequenced in a study of technical replicates of blood from a few donors. Sequencing used immunoSEQ multiplex PCR; TCRdb keeps in-frame clones, though not all of them. Here the sample spans about 100,000 clones, nearly 96% being singletons. The sequenced sample was T cells isolated from PBMCs. These receptors were collected from a human donor in good health.

V is TRBV7-2 and J is TRBJ2-5, with 12 bases lining up with TRBD2. The CDR3 has 16 amino acids. Germline V gene data show CDR1 as SGHTA and CDR2 as FQGNSA. Unmatched junction bases numbered 6, after V lost 4 bases and J lost 3 bases. The CDR3 region is CASSSPGLAGKETQYF. In DNA, the CDR3 is TGTGCCAGCAGCTCCCCCGGACTAGCGGGGAAAGAGACCCAGTACTTC.

V usage is TRBV7-9 and J usage is TRBJ1-5; D remains unclear. V was shortened by 1 base and J by 0 bases, with 7 bases between the two germline ends. The CDR3 has 15 amino acids. The germline V gene has CDR1 SEHNR and CDR2 FQNEAQ (reference sequence). CDR3 DNA: TGTGCCAGCAGCTTAGGCCGGTATAGCAATCAGCCCCAGCATTTT. Translated: CASSLGRYSNQPQHF.

In its sample, this clone was seen once. The chain is built from TRBV28 and TRBJ1-2; D is ambiguous. CDR1 and CDR2 (germline): MDHEN, SYDVKM. The CDR3 consists of 17 residues. V lost 6 bases, J lost 4 bases, and 24 bases lay in between. The DNA for the CDR3 is TGTGCCAGCAGCCCCCCGGGTAGGGTGGAGAGCGGCTATGGCTACACCTTC. Encoded protein: CASSPPGRVESGYGYTF.

This chain links TRBV5-8 with TRBJ1-2; maybe TRBD1 (6 bases). Trimming pared 10 bases from V and 2 bases from J, leaving 18 bases between. In germline, CDR1 is SGHTS, CDR2 YDEGEE. The CDR3 totals 14 residues. The CDR3 DNA is TGTGCCGGTAGCACCAGGGGTGGGAACTATGGCTACACCTTC. Translated, it gives CAGSTRGGNYGYTF.

This clone was counted a single time. The chain links TRBV28 to TRBJ2-1; perhaps TRBD1 as D (5 bases). The CDR3 loop spans 15 amino acids. Trimming took off 3 bases at V and 5 bases at J, with 14 bases between the two ends. From germline, CDR1 is MDHEN and CDR2 SYDVKM. The DNA for the CDR3 is TGTGCCAGCAGTTTGTCGACAGTGACCGACAATGAGCAGTTCTTC. Its translation is CASSLSTVTDNEQFF.

The rearrangement joins TRBV19 to TRBJ1-1; 7 nucleotides match TRBD1. Germline V lookup: CDR1 LNHDA, CDR2 SQIVND (reference sequence). This CDR3 comprises 17 residues. V trimming: 4 bases; J trimming: 0 bases; junction bases outside the gene matches: 11. CDR3 sequence: CASSNRGEGSMNTEAFF. The CDR3 DNA is TGTGCCAGTAGTAACAGGGGTGAAGGTAGCATGAACACTGAAGCTTTCTTT.

This chain joins TRBV6-6 and TRBJ1-1; no clear D. Germline loops: CDR1 MNHNY, CDR2 SVGAGI (reference sequence). V was pared by 8 bases and J by 1 base, with 11 bases between. This CDR3 region has 13 residues. CDR3 sequence reads: CASERSSNTEAFF. DNA for the CDR3: TGTGCCAGCGAGCGGAGTTCGAACACTGAAGCTTTCTTT.

This clone has just a few counts. The genes are TRBV10-3 and TRBJ1-1; 8 bases are a match to TRBD1. The germline V gene has CDR1 ENHRY and CDR2 SYGVKD. J gave up 6 bases and V 5 bases, and 2 bases lay outside the gene matches. The CDR3 totals 12 residues. Here the CDR3 DNA reads TGTGCCATCAGTACGACAGGGGCTGAAGCTTTCTTT. This encodes CAISTTGAEAFF.

The rearrangement links TRBV19 to TRBJ2-7; D is perhaps TRBD2 (6 bases). Germline CDR1 is LNHDA and CDR2 is SQIVND (reference sequence). The CDR3 totals 15 residues. The V gene lost 5 bases and the J gene lost 7 bases, with 21 bases spanning the gap. CDR3 sequence reads: CASSLGDSGTREQYF. The CDR3 nucleotides are TGTGCCAGTAGTCTTGGGGATAGCGGCACCCGGGAGCAGTACTTC.

The V and J genes are TRBV29-1 and TRBJ2-1; D is ambiguous. Germline V CDR1 and CDR2: SQVTM, ANQGSEA. The length of the CDR3 is 13 residues. V was clipped by 5 bases and J by 0 bases, with 8 bases between them. The CDR3 region has the DNA TGCAGCGTTTACAGACACTCCTACAATGAGCAGTTCTTC. This translates into CSVYRHSYNEQFF.

The rearrangement uses TRBV7-2 and TRBJ1-4, with a weak D call TRBD1 (5 bases). CDR3 length equals 15 residues. CDR1 is SGHTA, CDR2 FQGNSA, per germline. V lost 3 bases, J lost 0 bases, and 8 bases lay in between. DNA for the CDR3: TGTGCCAGCAGCTTTACCAGGGCAACTAATGAAAAACTGTTTTTT. This translates into CASSFTRATNEKLFF.

The V call is TRBV6-1, the J call TRBJ2-3; 9 bases are a match to TRBD2. The V segment lost 3 bases and the J segment 5 bases; nucleotides outside the gene matches: 3. The CDR3 totals 14 residues. The germline V gene has CDR1 MNHNS and CDR2 SASEGT. The CDR3 is CASSERGGVDTQYF. DNA of the CDR3: TGTGCCAGCAGTGAGCGGGGGGGGGTAGATACGCAGTATTTT.

This chain connects TRBV6-1 to TRBJ1-2; D remains unclear. Trimming left V 2 bases short and J 4 bases short, with 8 bases between. CDR1 is MNHNS, CDR2 SASEGT, per germline. The CDR3 covers 13 residues. In DNA, the CDR3 is TGTGCCAGCAGTGAACACGGGAGCTATGGCTACACCTTC. Protein: CASSEHGSYGYTF.

The chain links TRBV28 to TRBJ1-1, with D unclear. V lost 8 bases, J lost 2 bases, and 18 bases lay in between. The CDR3 is 15 residues long. Looked up from germline, CDR1 is MDHEN and CDR2 is SYDVKM. The CDR3 sequence: CASFQGSDINTEAFF. CDR3 nucleotide sequence: TGTGCCAGCTTTCAAGGTTCAGACATAAACACTGAAGCTTTCTTT. The entire variable domain, with the rest obtained from reference TRBV28 and TRBJ1-1, is as follows: DVKVTQSSRYLVKRTGEKVFLECVQDMDHENMFWYRQDPGLGLRLIYFSYDVKMKEKGDIPEGYSVSREKKERFSLILESASTNQTSMYLCASFQGSDINTEAFFGQGTRLTVV.

J is TRBJ2-6 and V is TRBV28, with 8 nucleotides matching TRBD1. V shed 5 bases, J shed 4 bases, and the junction held 10 bases outside the gene matches. CDR1 and CDR2 (germline): MDHEN, SYDVKM. This CDR3 is built from 17 residues. The CDR3 sequence is CASSRLYRGRGANVLTF. The CDR3 DNA reads TGTGCCAGCAGTCGTCTATACAGGGGGAGGGGGGCCAACGTCCTGACTTTC.

The chain carries TRBV5-1 and TRBJ1-1; 9 nucleotides align to TRBD1. This CDR3 contains 14 residues. Germline CDR1 reads SGHRS; CDR2 reads YFSETQ. V was clipped by 2 bases and J by 5 bases; unmatched bases: 4. CDR3 nucleotide sequence: TGCGCCAGCAGCTTCGACAGGGGGAGAACTGAAGCTTTCTTT. This gives the protein CASSFDRGRTEAFF.

V gene TRBV5-1 combines with J gene TRBJ2-5; possibly TRBD1 for D (6 bases). Per the germline V gene, CDR1 is SGHRS and CDR2 is YFSETQ. V lost 4 bases and J lost 2, with 12 bases in between. This CDR3 has 14 residues. As DNA, the CDR3 is TGCGCCAGCAGCCGGACAGCCACGCAAGAGACCCAGTACTTC. Its translation is CASSRTATQETQYF.

V and J are TRBV6-5 and TRBJ1-4; 9 positions agree with TRBD1. The V gene end was trimmed by 7 bases and the J gene end by 7 bases; junction bases not matched to a gene: 10. The V gene's germline CDR1 is MNHEY and CDR2 SVGAGI. The CDR3 is 15 residues long. CDR3 loop: CASTPGAQGAEKLFF. Here the CDR3 DNA reads TGTGCCAGCACCCCTGGGGCACAGGGGGCTGAAAAACTGTTTTTT.

The chain recombines TRBV6-5 with TRBJ2-7; maybe TRBD1 (5 bases). The CDR3 has 14 amino acids. Germline lookup yields CDR1 MNHEY and CDR2 SVGAGI. V lost 7 bases to trimming and J lost 1 base, with 14 bases between them. This CDR3 reads CASTSPDKSYEQYF. As DNA, the CDR3 is TGTGCCAGCACCTCACCGGACAAGTCCTACGAGCAGTACTTC.

The CDR3 protein is CASSEFTVGTGASPLHF. As DNA, the CDR3 is TGTGCCAGCAGTGAATTTACGGTCGGGACAGGGGCCTCACCCCTCCACTTT. The chain is built from TRBV25-1 and TRBJ1-6; 10 positions match TRBD1. Germline CDR1 reads MGHDK; CDR2 reads SYGVNS. V lost 1 base and J lost 10; bases outside the gene matches: 10. The CDR3 consists of 17 residues.

The DNA of the CDR3 is TGTGCCAGCAAGATTCGAATGTCAGGGTCCTACGAGCAGTACTTC. Protein product: CASKIRMSGSYEQYF. V gene TRBV6-5 combines with J gene TRBJ2-7; TRBD1 is a possible D gene (5 bases). V was cut by 7 bases and J by 1 base, with 17 bases left in between. Per the germline V gene, CDR1 is MNHEY and CDR2 is SVGAGI. There are 15 residues in the CDR3.

This sequence joins TRBV6-1 and TRBJ1-1, with D hard to call. The CDR3 totals 14 residues. Per germline, CDR1 MNHNS and CDR2 SASEGT. V was cut by 1 base and J by 4 bases, with 10 bases left in between. Written as DNA, the CDR3 is TGTGCCAGCAGTGAAGGGGGAGTAAGCACTGAAGCTTTCTTT. This sequence encodes CASSEGGVSTEAFF.

The chain joins TRBV27 to TRBJ2-7, with 12 positions matching TRBD2. Trimming at V came to 5 bases and at J to 5 bases, leaving 4 bases not matched to a gene. The CDR3 runs 14 residues. Germline CDR1 and CDR2: MNHEY and SMNVEV (reference sequence). CDR3 region: CASSTLAGGDEQYF. The CDR3 coding sequence is TGTGCCAGCAGTACACTAGCGGGAGGAGACGAGCAGTACTTC.

The chain combines TRBV28 with TRBJ1-2, with no clear D. This CDR3 is built from 14 residues. V was cut by 2 bases and J by 6 bases, with 13 bases left in between. Germline CDR1 MDHEN, CDR2 SYDVKM. The CDR3 DNA reads as TGTGCCAGCAGTTTACCTGTCCTATATCATGGCTACACCTTC. Translated, it gives CASSLPVLYHGYTF.

The chain combines TRBV6-5 with TRBJ1-5, with D possibly being TRBD1 (6 bases). Germline assignment: CDR1 MNHEY and CDR2 SVGAGI. Trimming took 6 bases from V and 0 from J, leaving 12 bases between them. This CDR3 contains 15 residues. The CDR3 loop reads CASRSTGNSNQPQHF. The CDR3 DNA reads TGTGCCAGCAGATCCACAGGGAATAGCAATCAGCCCCAGCATTTT.

The chain joins TRBV29-1 to TRBJ1-6; D is undetermined. Trimming pared 6 bases from V and 7 bases from J, leaving 19 bases between. The germline CDR1 and CDR2 sequences are SQVTM and ANQGSEA. CDR3 size: 15 residues. The CDR3 DNA is TGCAGCGTCTCGGAGGATGTCGAAGCGAATTCACCCCTCCACTTT. Amino acids: CSVSEDVEANSPLHF.

The chain recombines TRBV28 with TRBJ2-1, with a tentative D call TRBD2 (5 bases). This CDR3 region has 13 residues. CDR1 and CDR2 (germline): MDHEN, SYDVKM. Deletions cut 6 bases from V and 5 bases from J, with 11 bases between. CDR3 DNA sequence: TGTGCCAGCAGGGAGGTTTCGGACAATGAGCAGTTCTTC. It codes for CASREVSDNEQFF.

This clone has a single count. The chain couples TRBV7-2 to TRBJ2-1, with 8 bases fitting TRBD2. The CDR3 sequence is 15 residues long. V dropped 3 bases and J dropped 9; count of bases not matched to a gene: 10. Germline V CDR1 and CDR2: SGHTA, FQGNSA. CDR3 loop: CASSLNGGAVREQFF. The CDR3, as DNA: TGTGCCAGCAGCTTGAACGGGGGGGCCGTACGTGAGCAGTTCTTC.

This chain links TRBV11-2 with TRBJ2-2, with D unclear. CDR3 length equals 12 residues. V was cut by 4 bases and J by 6 bases, with 6 bases left in between. The V gene's germline CDR1 is SGHAT and CDR2 FQNNGV. CDR3 sequence (DNA): TGTGCCAGCAGCTCTATTCCCGGGGAGCTGTTTTTT. Residues: CASSSIPGELFF. Based on the CDR3 plus reference TRBV11-2 and TRBJ2-2, the full variable domain is EAGVAQSPRYKIIEKRQSVAFWCNPISGHATLYWYQQILGQGPKLLIQFQNNGVVDDSQLPKDRFSAERLKGVDSTLKIQPAKLEDSAVYLCASSSIPGELFFGEGSRLTVL.

The chain recombines TRBV29-1 with TRBJ2-1; 13 positions match TRBD2. The CDR3 length is 13 residues. CDR1 and CDR2 (germline): SQVTM, ANQGSEA. The V and J ends lost 7 bases and 9 bases, in that order; junction bases with no gene match: 6. Here the CDR3 reads CSARLAGGVEQFF. The CDR3 bases are TGCAGCGCCCGACTAGCGGGAGGCGTTGAGCAGTTCTTC.